This T cell receptor (beta chain) was sequenced for a study of Ad26.COV2.S vaccination and SARS-CoV-2 variants (TCRdb year 2021). About the study as a whole: Donors in the vaccine arm were drawn from COV1001, a phase I-IIa trial of Ad26.COV2.S in healthy adults that was multicentre, randomized, double-blind and placebo-controlled. Ad26.COV2.S was given intramuscularly at 5x10^10 or 1x10^11 viral particles, as a single shot or as two shots 56 days apart. The specificity and breadth of SARS-CoV-2-reactive T cell receptors after Ad26.COV2.S vaccination were assessed by TCRbeta repertoire sequencing. The TCR-sequenced set comprised approximately 32 samples: 19 Ad26.COV2.S vaccine recipients, 5 placebo recipients and 8 SARS-CoV-2 convalescent individuals. Trial participants were randomized into five groups of five, in which low-dose or high-dose Ad26.COV2.S was given once or twice, or placebo was given on both occasions. Throughout the experiments and outcome assessment, investigators stayed blinded to trial group allocation.

V and J are truncated by 8 bases and 3 bases respectively, leaving an intervening sequence of 19 bases. The germline V gene provides CDR1 SNHLY and CDR2 FYNNEI. Inclusive of the bounding cysteine and phenylalanine, the CDR3 is 15 residues long. Here the CDR3 DNA is all that survives: 45 bases in frame from base 1. As for this clone: Its antigen is still unknown. No much larger clone exists at a distance of one base, and base qualities are not known.

The immunoSEQ Assay was used to sequence TCRbeta CDR3 regions. After extraction, genomic DNA underwent amplification by bias-controlled multiplex PCR, followed by high-throughput sequencing. The paper's data handling went like this. Collapsing and filtering of sequences were performed to quantify the absolute abundance of each unique TCRbeta CDR3 region. Usable DNA was measured by amplifying reference genes present in all nucleated cells, and TCRbeta template counts were normalized to that usable DNA to estimate T cell fraction. Repertoire TCRs were annotated as SARS-CoV-2-specific when V gene, CDR3 amino acid sequence and J gene were exactly matched to a known reactive TCR set. The reference SARS-CoV-2 TCR set came from MIRA and was filtered for enrichment in COVID-19-positive ImmuneCODE repertoires, removing public or cross-reactive TCRs. Using the MIRA antigens, annotated TCRs were further analysed by specific ORF or by position within an ORF. Breadth was defined as the number of annotated unique rearrangements divided by the total number of unique productive rearrangements, and depth was defined as the summed frequency of the annotated unique rearrangements. TCR breadth was compared between groups using two-sided Wilcoxon rank-sum tests. This is the immuneACCESS table as TCRdb keeps it, with only in-frame sequences that have V and J called. A part of the clones is gone; compared with another copy, unresolved V genes explain less than half, and the rest is unexplained. V and J calls and clone size are those listed in that table; D and trimming were worked out from the DNA. The sample contains about 460,000 clones, 80% to 90% of them found a single time. The top ten constitute over 1.5% of the sample.

Here is what the overall study found, with its caveats: It was noted by the authors that total T cell responses may have been underestimated by the TCR breadth and depth analyses. After vaccination, substantial breadth of spike-specific CD8+ and CD4+ T cell responses was reported. Higher spike-specific TCR breadth was observed in Ad26.COV2.S recipients than in placebo recipients (P = 0.0014). Comparing responses between vaccine doses or regimens was not something the study was powered to do. Comparable non-spike TCR breadth was observed between vaccine and placebo recipients, consistent with only spike being contained in the vaccine.

Reading the label with the study, this specimen's treatment or condition is: around 19 received Ad26.COV2.S at low or high dose, single or two shots; roughly five received placebo; per-sample allocation not given. For vaccine and placebo recipients, repertoires were sequenced using samples collected on day 63 after the first injection. In Cohort 1b, around 23 adults aged 18-55 years were enrolled at a single site in Boston, USA, between 29 July and 7 August 2020. Ad26.COV2.S consisted of a replication-incompetent adenovirus type 26 vector by which a prefusion-stabilized SARS-CoV-2 spike protein from the original Wuhan strain was expressed.

This sample comprised peripheral blood, obtained in a trial of Ad26.COV2.S vaccine versus placebo. The receptor was derived from a person between 18 and 65 years old who received the Ad26.COV2.S COVID-19 vaccine or a placebo. The chain joins TRBV2 to TRBJ1-1, with a weak D call of TRBD1 (5 bases match). The CDR3 has the sequence CASGPRGWYYTEAFF. The sequenced DNA: TGTGCCAGCGGACCCCGGGGGTGGTATTACACTGAAGCTTTCTTT. When the CDR3 is completed using the reference TRBV2 and TRBJ1-1 genes on either side, the full variable domain is EPEVTQTPSHQVTQMGQEVILRCVPISNHLYFYWYRQILGQKVEFLVSFYNNEISEKSEIFDDQFSVERPDGSNFTLKIRSTKLEDSAMYFCASGPRGWYYTEAFFGQGTRLTVV.